One sample yielded the 2 T cell receptor beta chains listed below, sequenced in a study of cytomegalovirus exposure and HLA in healthy donors. The PCR ran on 60 Vbeta and 13 Jbeta primers. Produced via immunoSEQ multiplex PCR; TCRdb's table is partial and in-frame only. The table records more than 85,000 clones, 65% to 85% of them present only once. Sequenced: PBMCs. These receptors were taken from a man aged 18 to 29 in good health and CMV-seronegative.

This chain links TRBV5-4 with TRBJ2-5; D uncertain. The length of the CDR3 is 15 residues. Germline values: CDR1 SGHNT, CDR2 YYREEE (reference sequence). V lost 0 bases and J 5 bases, leaving 14 bases between the germline ends. Here the CDR3 reads CASSLVGRIGETQYF. CDR3 DNA sequence: TGTGCCAGCAGCTTGGTAGGCCGGATCGGGGAGACCCAGTACTTC. The variable domain in full, with the rest retrieved from reference TRBV5-4 and TRBJ2-5, is ETGVTQSPTHLIKTRGQQVTLRCSSQSGHNTVSWYQQALGQGPQFIFQYYREEENGRGNFPPRFSGLQFPNYSSELNVNALELDDSALYLCASSLVGRIGETQYFGPGTRLLVL.

This chain links TRBV29-1 with TRBJ2-5, with D uncertain. The assigned J gene may be wrong: the sequence end matches TRBJ2-7 better. Germline CDR1 is SQVTM and CDR2 is ANQGSEA. CDR3 size: 15 residues. The CDR3 DNA reads as TGCAGCGTTGTATCGGGTCAGTCCAGCGTCGACGAGCAGTACTTC. As protein: CSVVSGQSSVDEQYF.